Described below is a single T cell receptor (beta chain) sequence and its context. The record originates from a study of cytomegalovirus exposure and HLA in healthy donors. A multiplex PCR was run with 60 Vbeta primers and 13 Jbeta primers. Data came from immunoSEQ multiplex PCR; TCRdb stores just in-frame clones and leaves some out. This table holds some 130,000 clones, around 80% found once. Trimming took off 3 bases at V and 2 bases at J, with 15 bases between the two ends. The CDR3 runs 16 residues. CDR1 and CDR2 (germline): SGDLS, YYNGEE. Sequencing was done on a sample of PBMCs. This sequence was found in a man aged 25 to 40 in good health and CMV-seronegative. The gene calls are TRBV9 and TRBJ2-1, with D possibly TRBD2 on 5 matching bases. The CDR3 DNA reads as TGTGCCAGCAGCGCTAGCCCCCAACCGGCCTACAATGAGCAGTTCTTC. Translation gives CASSASPQPAYNEQFF.